The 9 T cell receptor beta chains reported below all come from one sample, sequenced in a study of CD8+ T cells in alopecia areata. Reverse transcription of extracted RNA yielded cDNA, which provided the sequencing template. Using immunoSEQ multiplex PCR, the repertoire was profiled, and TCRdb retains in-frame clones only, with some absent. Here the sample spans around 120,000 clones, roughly 69% being singletons. Sequencing input: CD4+ T cells sorted from blood. Receptor source: a human donor in good health.

This chain connects TRBV27 to TRBJ2-3; the D gene could be TRBD1 or TRBD2 (6 bases each). Trimming stripped 3 bases from V and 4 bases from J, with 23 bases between. This CDR3 has 18 amino acids. The germline gives CDR1 MNHEY, CDR2 SMNVEV (reference sequence). The CDR3 DNA reads TGTGCCAGCAGTTTCCTCGGACAGTACGGGGGAGAGGCAGATACGCAGTATTTT. It is translated as CASSFLGQYGGEADTQYF.

The chain combines TRBV29-1 with TRBJ2-2, with 8 bases lining up with TRBD1. The CDR3 loop spans 13 amino acids. Looked up from germline, CDR1 is SQVTM and CDR2 is ANQGSEA. V lost 7 bases to trimming and J lost 6 bases; unmatched junction nucleotides: 7. This CDR3 reads CSGRQGWAGELFF. The CDR3 bases are TGCAGCGGTCGACAGGGGTGGGCCGGGGAGCTGTTTTTT.

The rearrangement joins TRBV2 to TRBJ1-4; a possible D gene is TRBD1 (5 bases). The V gene's germline CDR1 is SNHLY and CDR2 FYNNEI. The CDR3 is 14 amino acids. The V end lost 4 bases, the J end lost 3 bases, and 9 bases lay between the germline ends. The CDR3 DNA is TGTGCCAGCAGTGTTCAGGGACCTAATGAAAAACTGTTTTTT. Translation: CASSVQGPNEKLFF.

The chain employs TRBV6-5 and TRBJ2-2; 8 bases are shared with TRBD1. Germline CDR1 reads MNHEY; CDR2 reads SVGAGI. V lost 8 bases, J lost 7 bases, and 9 bases stayed unmatched. The CDR3 spans 14 residues. The DNA for the CDR3 is TGTGCCAGCGGAAGGGCAGGGGGCCTCGGGGAGCTGTTTTTT. Encoded protein: CASGRAGGLGELFF.

The V gene is TRBV6-6, the J gene TRBJ2-7; D uncertain. Germline V gene lookup returns CDR1 MNHNY and CDR2 SVGAGI (reference sequence). V lost 8 bases and J 1 base, leaving 9 bases between the germline ends. CDR3 size: 12 residues. Here the CDR3 DNA reads TGTGCCAGCGGCCCGCGGTCCTACGAGCAGTACTTC. It yields the protein CASGPRSYEQYF.

This chain joins TRBV2 and TRBJ1-2; perhaps TRBD1 as D (5 bases). This CDR3 contains 13 residues. Per the germline V gene, CDR1 is SNHLY and CDR2 is FYNNEI. Deletions cut 0 bases from V and 6 bases from J, with 8 bases between. CDR3 coding DNA: TGTGCCAGCAGTGAAGCGCCCAGGGATGGCTACACCTTC. It encodes CASSEAPRDGYTF.

The chain has TRBV4-1 and TRBJ1-2; 7 bases agree with TRBD1. CDR3 length: 15 residues. V lost 3 bases, J lost 2 bases, and 6 bases stayed unmatched. Per germline, CDR1 MGHRA and CDR2 YSYEKL. CDR3 sequence (DNA): TGCGCCAGCAGCCAGCCCCAACAGGGGAACTATGGCTACACCTTC. Translated, it gives CASSQPQQGNYGYTF.

This chain uses TRBV5-1 with TRBJ1-6; 10 bases line up with TRBD1. Germline CDR1 reads SGHRS; CDR2 reads YFSETQ. CDR3 length: 16 amino acids. Germline trimming cut 4 bases from V and 8 bases from J; bases unmatched to any gene: 9. The CDR3 region is CASSARDRGGYSPLHF. The CDR3 coding sequence is TGCGCCAGCAGCGCCCGGGACAGGGGAGGGTATTCACCCCTCCACTTT. The full variable domain, its missing parts supplied by reference TRBV5-1 and TRBJ1-6, is KAGVTQTPRYLIKTRGQQVTLSCSPISGHRSVSWYQQTPGQGLQFLFEYFSETQRNKGNFPGRFSGRQFSNSRSEMNVSTLELGDSALYLCASSARDRGGYSPLHFGNGTRLTVT.

This clone was recorded a few times. The rearrangement joins TRBV30 to TRBJ2-3; 8 bases match TRBD2. Germline V gene sequence: CDR1 GTSNPN, CDR2 SVGIG (reference sequence). Losses at the gene ends were 7 bases for V and 3 bases for J; bases not matched to a gene: 15. The CDR3 loop spans 16 amino acids. The CDR3 is CAFGPAGAKGTDTQYF. The DNA for the CDR3 is TGTGCCTTTGGGCCAGCGGGGGCGAAGGGGACAGATACGCAGTATTTT.